This is a list of T cell receptor beta chains from one sample in a study of CD8 T cells in Susac syndrome. TCRdb processed the immunoSEQ multiplex PCR reads anew with MiXCR; each CDR3 protein has one entry. The sample includes over 350,000 distinct CDR3 sequences, approximately 85% of them seen just once. The sequenced sample was CD8+ T cells from PBMCs. Every receptor here comes from a human donor with multiple sclerosis. Each CDR3 is given with its conserved first and last residue. D genes are given only for firm matches. Size is stated for part of the rows, as once, few or many counts, or as a class when the clone is expanded.

V gene	D gene	clone size	J gene	CDR3 DNA	CDR3 protein
TRBV2	.	.	TRBJ2-2	TGTGCCAGCAGTGAAGGGTGGACGTACACCGGGGAGCTGTTTTTT	CASSEGWTYTGELFF
TRBV4-1	TRBD2	.	TRBJ2-5	TGCGCCAGCAGCAGTCGACTAGCGATTAAACAAGAGACCCAGTACTTC	CASSSRLAIKQETQYF
TRBV5-1	.	.	TRBJ2-1	TGCGCCAGCAGCTTGTGGGGGGACGGATACAATGAGCAGTTCTTC	CASSLWGDGYNEQFF
TRBV19	.	.	TRBJ2-2	TGTGCCCTTAAAGGGCGGGAACCCGGGGAGCTGTTTTTT	CALKGREPGELFF
TRBV28	TRBD2	.	TRBJ2-1	TGTGCCAGCAGCAAAGTTTGGGTATCTAGCGGGAGCAATGAGCAGTTCTTC	CASSKVWVSSGSNEQFF
TRBV5-1	.	.	TRBJ2-5	TGCGCCAGCAGCTGGGGGGGACATGATTTATCCCAGTACTTC	CASSWGGHDLSQYF
TRBV7-6	.	.	TRBJ2-5	TGTGCCAGCAGCTTAGACGCCGGGAGAGAGACCCAGTACTTC	CASSLDAGRETQYF
TRBV7-9	.	.	TRBJ2-6	TGTGCCAGCAGCCCAACGGCTGGGGCCAACGTCCTGACTTTC	CASSPTAGANVLTF
TRBV6-5	.	few	TRBJ2-3	TGTGCCAGCAGTTACAGGGGCACGGAGGTAGATACGCAGTATTTT	CASSYRGTEVDTQYF
TRBV5-1	.	.	TRBJ2-3	TGCGCCAGCAGCACTACAGGGTTTCCCACAGATACGCAGTATTTT	CASSTTGFPTDTQYF
TRBV4-1	.	.	TRBJ1-1	TGCGCCAGCAGCCAAGAACTAAGGACCCTGAACACTGAAGCTTTCTTT	CASSQELRTLNTEAFF
TRBV2	TRBD2	.	TRBJ2-3	TGTGCCAGCAGTGACCTAGCGGGGGGAACGCAGTATTTT	CASSDLAGGTQYF
TRBV2	.	.	TRBJ2-7	TGTGCCACCCTCGACGGATACGAGCAGTACTTC	CATLDGYEQYF
TRBV28	.	once	TRBJ2-5	TGTGCCAGCAGTGCGACAGGAGTTCAAGAGACCCAGTACTTC	CASSATGVQETQYF
TRBV7-6	.	once	TRBJ2-7	TGTGCCAGCAGCTCCCGACACAGGCTCGAAGAGCAGTACTTC	CASSSRHRLEEQYF
TRBV6-5	.	few	TRBJ1-1	TGTGCCAGCAGTTACTCGTTGGGACCGAACACTGAAGCTTTCTTT	CASSYSLGPNTEAFF
TRBV5-4	TRBD2	.	TRBJ2-7	TGTGCCAGCAGCTTGTCGTACGGGAGGCTCTCCTACGAGCAGTACTTC	CASSLSYGRLSYEQYF
TRBV5-1	.	.	TRBJ1-6	TGCGCCAGCAGCCCGGGGACGGACGATAATTCACCCCTCCACTTT	CASSPGTDDNSPLHF
TRBV27	.	.	TRBJ2-1	TGTGCCAGCAGTCTTACCAACTGGAATGAGCAGTTCTTC	CASSLTNWNEQFF
TRBV5-6	.	once	TRBJ1-1	TGTGCCAGCAGCCCGCCGCCAGGGACGAACACTGAAGCTTTCTTT	CASSPPPGTNTEAFF
TRBV28	.	.	TRBJ2-7	TGTGCCAGCAGCCCCCGGGACCTCTACGAGCAGTACTTC	CASSPRDLYEQYF
TRBV5-1	.	.	TRBJ1-1	TGCGCCAGCAGCTTGTACCCGGCTTCGGGCACTGAAGCTTTCTTT	CASSLYPASGTEAFF
TRBV27	TRBD2	.	TRBJ2-3	TGTGCCAGCAGTCCGTTAGCGGGGGGGCGCAAAGATACGCAGTATTTT	CASSPLAGGRKDTQYF
TRBV19	.	.	TRBJ1-1	TGTGCCAGTAGTCCGTTGGGGGGTGGCACTGAAGCTTTCTTT	CASSPLGGGTEAFF
TRBV20-1	.	.	TRBJ2-5	TGCAGTGCTAAGGGGTCCCCGGTCGGGGAGACCCAGTACTTC	CSAKGSPVGETQYF
TRBV6-5	.	.	TRBJ2-3	TGTGCCAGCAGTTACTCTGGTGCCAGGGCGCTTGAAGATACGCAGTATTTT	CASSYSGARALEDTQYF
TRBV12-3/TRBV12-4	TRBD1	.	TRBJ2-2	TGTGCCAGCAGTGAGACAGGGCTCTGGGCCACCGGGGAGCTGTTTTTT	CASSETGLWATGELFF
TRBV2	.	.	TRBJ1-2	TGTGCCAGCTCGGGCGTGTTCGGGACCGCTCGTAACTATGGCTACACCTTC	CASSGVFGTARNYGYTF
TRBV6-1	.	.	TRBJ2-6	TGTGCCAGCAGGGGAAGAGTCAGCCAGGGTTCTGGGGCCAACGTCCTGACTTTC	CASRGRVSQGSGANVLTF
TRBV4-1	.	.	TRBJ2-3	TGCGCCAGCGCCGCGAGCAGAAGGTCAGATACGCAGTATTTT	CASAASRRSDTQYF
TRBV6-1	.	.	TRBJ1-6	TGTGCCAGCAGCTCCCCCATCACAGGGAGCAAGGATAATTCACCCCTCCACTTT	CASSSPITGSKDNSPLHF
TRBV7-9	.	.	TRBJ1-1	TGTGCCAGCGGGTTTGAAGCTTTCTTT	CASGFEAFF
TRBV12-3/TRBV12-4	TRBD2	few	TRBJ2-3	TGTGCCAGCAGTTGGGCGGGAGGCACAGATACGCAGTATTTT	CASSWAGGTDTQYF
TRBV27	.	.	TRBJ1-1	TGTGCCAGCAGTTTATCTTCGGGGGCTCCGGACACTGAAGCTTTCTTT	CASSLSSGAPDTEAFF
TRBV7-9	.	.	TRBJ2-1	TGTGCCAGCAGGCGGACTGGCTACAATGAGCAGTTCTTC	CASRRTGYNEQFF
TRBV7-9	TRBD1	.	TRBJ1-2	TGTGCCAGCAGCCCAACGGGACAGGATCATTATGGCTACACCTTC	CASSPTGQDHYGYTF
TRBV30	.	.	TRBJ2-5	TGTGCCTGGAGTGAATCTAGGGAGACCCAGTACTTC	CAWSESRETQYF
TRBV4-1	.	.	TRBJ1-5	TGCGCCAGCAGCCAAGAAGTACCGGGCTTCGGGAACAATCAGCCCCAGCATTTT	CASSQEVPGFGNNQPQHF
TRBV2	.	.	TRBJ1-6	TGTGCCAGCCTCGGGAGCTCCTATAATTCACCCCTCCACTTT	CASLGSSYNSPLHF
TRBV6-5	.	few	TRBJ2-5	TGTGCCAGCAGTTACTCGATCATCCCCCAAGAGACCCAGTACTTC	CASSYSIIPQETQYF
TRBV20-1	.	.	TRBJ2-7	TGCAGTGCTAGAGATCGGACAGAGTCCTACGAGCAGTACTTC	CSARDRTESYEQYF
TRBV4-1	TRBD2	.	TRBJ2-7	TGCGCCAGCAGCCAAGAGGAGCGGGGGGATGACGAGCAGTACTTC	CASSQEERGDDEQYF
TRBV5-6	.	.	TRBJ2-1	TGTGCCAGCAGCTCGGCCCATGGCGCTGAGCAGTTCTTC	CASSSAHGAEQFF
TRBV11-2	.	few	TRBJ2-7	TGTGCCAGCAGCTTAGACGCCACCTACGAGCAGTACTTC	CASSLDATYEQYF
TRBV29-1	TRBD1	.	TRBJ1-2	TGCAGCGTCGACAGTCGCACAGGGGGAGGCTACACCTTC	CSVDSRTGGGYTF